The rows below give T cell receptor beta chains drawn from one sample of a study of cytomegalovirus exposure and HLA in healthy donors. TCRdb's copy holds only in-frame clones and misses some; the assay was immunoSEQ multiplex PCR. This sample carries about 100,000 clones, around 76% of them seen once, and the ten largest clones take over 15%. What was sequenced was PBMCs. Source of these receptors: a woman aged 55-70 years in good health and CMV-seropositive. CDR3s include the opening cysteine and the closing phenylalanine or tryptophan. Each record gives: J gene, V gene, clone size, D gene, CDR3 protein, CDR3 DNA. D genes are given only for firm matches. The size of a clone is reported for some rows only, either as once, few or many, or as a class for expanded clones.

TRBJ1-2	TRBV7-9	NA	TRBD1	CASSSSGTGRSLGYTF	TGTGCCAGCAGCTCATCTGGGACAGGGAGGTCCCTAGGCTACACCTTC
TRBJ2-1	TRBV5-1	NA	TRBD2	CASSQGLAGNEQFF	TGCGCCAGCAGCCAAGGACTAGCGGGAAACGAGCAGTTCTTC
TRBJ1-2	TRBV6-5	NA	TRBD1	CASSYKTQGGYGYTF	TGTGCCAGCAGTTACAAAACCCAGGGGGGCTATGGCTACACCTTC
TRBJ1-6	TRBV4-2	NA	NA	CASSRGNNSPLHF	TGTGCCAGCAGCCGAGGAAATAATTCACCCCTCCACTTT
TRBJ2-7	TRBV4-1	NA	NA	CASSQERQISYEQYF	TGCGCCAGCAGCCAAGAACGACAAATCTCCTACGAGCAGTACTTC
TRBJ2-7	TRBV6-1	few	NA	CASILNPQGGYEQYF	TGTGCCAGCATCCTCAATCCTCAAGGAGGCTACGAGCAGTACTTC
TRBJ1-1	TRBV9	NA	TRBD1	CASSAASTGEITEAFF	TGTGCCAGCAGCGCGGCTTCCACAGGGGAAATCACTGAAGCTTTCTTT
TRBJ2-3	TRBV4-1	NA	TRBD1	CASSQDPPGGDTQYF	TGCGCCAGCAGCCAGGACCCTCCAGGGGGAGATACGCAGTATTTT
TRBJ1-2	TRBV6-1	NA	NA	CASSDQYPNYGYTF	TGTGCCAGCAGTGATCAGTATCCTAACTATGGCTACACCTTC
TRBJ1-1	TRBV12-5	NA	TRBD1	CASGPARQGAHVNTEAFF	TGTGCTAGTGGGCCTGCGAGACAGGGGGCGCATGTGAACACTGAAGCTTTCTTT
TRBJ2-1	TRBV7-9	NA	NA	CASSLAVQAWGQGNVGLFF	NA
TRBJ2-7	TRBV2	NA	TRBD1	CASRRQGGEQYF	TGTGCCAGCAGGCGACAGGGTGGCGAGCAGTACTTC